In its sample, the clone carrying this T cell receptor beta chain was seen a few times. The antigen is unknown. Trimming cost V 4 bases and J 0 bases; bases outside gene matches: 4. Germline V gene sequence: CDR1 SGHKS, CDR2 YYEKEE (reference sequence). The CDR3 is 14 amino acids. TCRdb reprocessed the 5' RACE reads with MiXCR, giving one entry per CDR3 protein. This repertoire shows fewer than 150,000 distinct CDR3 sequences, about 14% found once; its top ten account for about 27%. This record comes from a study of T-cell memory formation after mild COVID-19. Broader study findings: Clones from the second wave (peaking day 37) had unconfirmed SARS-CoV-2 specificity.

The sample taken for sequencing was PBMCs or a T cell subset sorted from them (not recorded which). This TCR derives from an adult woman who had mild COVID-19 (a few samples of this study predate the infection). Cell type and time point are not known. The chain has TRBV5-5 and TRBJ2-7, with TRBD2 identical over 7 bases. CDR3 DNA sequence: TGTGCCAGCAGCCTGAGGGACTACTCCTACGAGCAGTACTTC. It codes for CASSLRDYSYEQYF.